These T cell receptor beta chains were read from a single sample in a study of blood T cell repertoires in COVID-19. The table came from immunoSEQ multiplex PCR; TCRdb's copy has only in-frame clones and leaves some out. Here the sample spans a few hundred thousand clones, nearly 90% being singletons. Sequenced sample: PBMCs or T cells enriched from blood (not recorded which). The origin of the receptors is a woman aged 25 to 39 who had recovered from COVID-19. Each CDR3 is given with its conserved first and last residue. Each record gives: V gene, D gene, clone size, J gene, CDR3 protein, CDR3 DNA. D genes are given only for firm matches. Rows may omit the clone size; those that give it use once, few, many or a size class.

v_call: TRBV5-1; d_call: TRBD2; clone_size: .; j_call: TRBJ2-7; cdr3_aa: CASSSRTSLEQYF; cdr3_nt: TGCGCCAGCAGCTCCCGGACTAGTCTTGAGCAGTACTTC
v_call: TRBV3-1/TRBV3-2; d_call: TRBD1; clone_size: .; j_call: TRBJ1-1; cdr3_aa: CASSQVKGRGFNTEAFF; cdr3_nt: TGTGCCAGCAGCCAAGTAAAGGGCAGGGGGTTCAACACTGAAGCTTTCTTT
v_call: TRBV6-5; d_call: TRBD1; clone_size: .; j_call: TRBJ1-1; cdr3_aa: CASSYDRAPLNTEAFF; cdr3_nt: TGTGCCAGCAGTTATGACAGGGCTCCACTGAACACTGAAGCTTTCTTT
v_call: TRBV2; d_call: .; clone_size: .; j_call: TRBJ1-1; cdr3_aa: CASTFEGVTEAFF; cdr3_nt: TGTGCCAGCACCTTCGAAGGGGTCACTGAAGCTTTCTTT
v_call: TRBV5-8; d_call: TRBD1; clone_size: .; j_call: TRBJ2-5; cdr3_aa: CASRFFLGDRRKQETQYF; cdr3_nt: TGTGCCAGCAGATTCTTTCTGGGGGACAGGAGAAAACAAGAGACCCAGTACTTC
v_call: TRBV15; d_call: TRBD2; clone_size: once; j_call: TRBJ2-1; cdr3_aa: CATSIGGSYNEQFF; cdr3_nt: TGTGCCACCAGCATCGGGGGGTCCTACAATGAGCAGTTCTTC
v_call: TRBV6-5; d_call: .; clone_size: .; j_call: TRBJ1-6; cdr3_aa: CASSPSGSPLHF; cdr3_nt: TGTGCCAGCAGCCCCTCAGGTTCACCCCTCCACTTT
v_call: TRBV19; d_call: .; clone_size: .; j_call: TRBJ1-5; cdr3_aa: CASNLWWARGNQPQHF; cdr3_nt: TGTGCCAGTAATCTGTGGTGGGCCCGCGGCAATCAGCCCCAGCATTTT
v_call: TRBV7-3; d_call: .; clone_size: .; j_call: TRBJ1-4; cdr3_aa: CASSPWGVTASTNEKLFF; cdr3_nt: TGTGCCAGCAGCCCATGGGGGGTCACAGCTTCAACTAATGAAAAACTGTTTTTT
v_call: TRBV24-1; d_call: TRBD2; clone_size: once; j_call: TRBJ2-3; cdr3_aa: CATSDSKRGGTDTQYF; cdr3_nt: TGTGCCACCAGTGATTCAAAGCGGGGGGGCACAGATACGCAGTATTTT
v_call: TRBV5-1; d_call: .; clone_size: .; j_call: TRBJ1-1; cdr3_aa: CASSLALAPTEHTEAFF; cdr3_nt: TGCGCCAGCAGCTTGGCCCTCGCACCGACAGAACACACTGAAGCTTTCTTT
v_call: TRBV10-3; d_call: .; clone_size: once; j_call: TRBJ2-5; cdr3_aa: CAISSGGNQETQYF; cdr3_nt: TGTGCCATCAGTTCCGGAGGGAACCAAGAGACCCAGTACTTC
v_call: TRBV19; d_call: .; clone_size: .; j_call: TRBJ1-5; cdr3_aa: CAPNGGVDQPQHF; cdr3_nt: TGTGCCCCAAACGGGGGTGTCGACCAGCCCCAGCATTTT
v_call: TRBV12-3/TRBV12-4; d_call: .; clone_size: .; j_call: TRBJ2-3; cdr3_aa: CASGATDTQYF; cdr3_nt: TGTGCCAGCGGGGCCACAGATACGCAGTATTTT
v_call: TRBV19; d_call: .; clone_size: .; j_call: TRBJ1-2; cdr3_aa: CASNHFVESYGYTF; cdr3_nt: TGTGCCAGTAATCACTTTGTAGAGAGCTATGGCTACACCTTC
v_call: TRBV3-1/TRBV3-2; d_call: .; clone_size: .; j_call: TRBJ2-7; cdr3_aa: CASSVQGGEQYF; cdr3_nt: TGTGCCAGCAGCGTACAGGGTGGCGAGCAGTACTTC
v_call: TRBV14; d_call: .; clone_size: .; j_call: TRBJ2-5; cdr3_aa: CASSQPGPVWETQYF; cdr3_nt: TGTGCCAGCAGCCAACCCGGTCCGGTCTGGGAGACCCAGTACTTC
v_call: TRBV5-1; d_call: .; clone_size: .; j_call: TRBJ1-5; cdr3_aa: CASSLEAGFGQPQHF; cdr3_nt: TGCGCCAGCAGCTTGGAAGCAGGGTTCGGGCAGCCCCAGCATTTT
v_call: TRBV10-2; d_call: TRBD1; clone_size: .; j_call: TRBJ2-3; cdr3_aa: CASSSLGQGRDTQYF; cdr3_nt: TGCGCCAGCAGCTCCCTCGGACAGGGGAGGGATACGCAGTATTTT
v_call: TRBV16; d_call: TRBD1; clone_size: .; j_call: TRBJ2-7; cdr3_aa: CASSQFDRVGYEQYF; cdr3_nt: TGTGCCAGCAGCCAATTCGACAGGGTGGGTTACGAGCAGTACTTC
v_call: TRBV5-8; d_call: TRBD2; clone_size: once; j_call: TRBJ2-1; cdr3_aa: CASSQPPSGRASDEQFF; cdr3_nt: TGTGCCAGCAGCCAACCCCCTAGCGGGAGGGCCTCAGATGAGCAGTTCTTC
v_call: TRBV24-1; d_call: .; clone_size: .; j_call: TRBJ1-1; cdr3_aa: CATSGSGHTEAFF; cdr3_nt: TGTGCCACCAGTGGTTCAGGGCACACTGAAGCTTTCTTT
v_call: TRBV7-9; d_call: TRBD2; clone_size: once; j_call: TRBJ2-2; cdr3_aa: CASSQRTSGDNTGELFF; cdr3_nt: TGTGCCAGCAGCCAGCGGACTAGCGGAGATAACACCGGGGAGCTGTTTTTT
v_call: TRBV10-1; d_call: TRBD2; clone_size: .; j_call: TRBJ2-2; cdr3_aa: CASSVGGTGELFF; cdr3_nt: TGCGCCAGCAGTGTCGGGGGGACCGGGGAGCTGTTTTTT
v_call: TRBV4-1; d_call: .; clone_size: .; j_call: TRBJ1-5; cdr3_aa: CASSQQAAISNQPQHF; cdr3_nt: TGCGCCAGCAGCCAACAAGCCGCGATTAGCAATCAGCCCCAGCATTTT
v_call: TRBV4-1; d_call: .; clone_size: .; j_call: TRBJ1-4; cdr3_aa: CASSPQVATNEKLFF; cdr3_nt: TGCGCCAGCAGCCCGCAGGTCGCAACTAATGAAAAACTGTTTTTT
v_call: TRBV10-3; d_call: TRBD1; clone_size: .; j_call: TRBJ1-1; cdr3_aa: CAITDRDRESEAFF; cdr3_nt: TGTGCCATCACTGACCGGGACAGGGAGTCTGAAGCTTTCTTT
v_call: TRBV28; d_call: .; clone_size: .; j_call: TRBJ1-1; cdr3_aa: CASSLSGAGLVTFF; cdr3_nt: TGTGCCAGCAGTTTATCTGGGGCAGGGCTAGTTACTTTCTTT
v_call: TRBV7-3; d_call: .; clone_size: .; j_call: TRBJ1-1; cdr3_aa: CASSATGRTEAFF; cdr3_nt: TGTGCCAGCAGCGCAACAGGGCGGACTGAAGCTTTCTTT
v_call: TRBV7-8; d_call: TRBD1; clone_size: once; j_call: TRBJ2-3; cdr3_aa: CASSPTWDRTTDTQYF; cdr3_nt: TGTGCCAGCAGCCCCACCTGGGACAGAACCACAGATACGCAGTATTTT
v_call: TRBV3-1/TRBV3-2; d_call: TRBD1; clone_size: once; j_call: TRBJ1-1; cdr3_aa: CASTYRDRMNTEAFF; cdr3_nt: TGTGCCAGCACCTACCGGGACAGGATGAACACTGAAGCTTTCTTT
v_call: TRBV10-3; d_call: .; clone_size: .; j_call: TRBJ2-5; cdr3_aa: CAISEPRETQYF; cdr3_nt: TGTGCCATCAGTGAACCGAGGGAGACCCAGTACTTC
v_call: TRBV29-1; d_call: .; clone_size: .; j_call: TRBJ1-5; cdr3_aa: CSVGAGDQPQHF; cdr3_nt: TGCAGCGTTGGGGCAGGGGATCAGCCCCAGCATTTT
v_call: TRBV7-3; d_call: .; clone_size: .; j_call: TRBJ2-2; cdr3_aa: CASSLGPPTGELFF; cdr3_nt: TGTGCCAGCAGCTTAGGGCCACCCACCGGGGAGCTGTTTTTT
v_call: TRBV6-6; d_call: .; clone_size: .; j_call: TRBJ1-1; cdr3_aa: CASSLRRRRAMNTEAFF; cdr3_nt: TGTGCCAGCAGTCTTAGGCGTCGGAGGGCAATGAACACTGAAGCTTTCTTT
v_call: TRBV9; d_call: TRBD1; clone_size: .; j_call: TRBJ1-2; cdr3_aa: CASSENRGRNYGYTF; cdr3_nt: TGTGCCAGCAGCGAGAACAGGGGGCGGAACTATGGCTACACCTTC
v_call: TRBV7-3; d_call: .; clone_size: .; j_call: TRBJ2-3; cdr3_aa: CASSLDLATDTQYF; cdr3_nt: TGTGCCAGCAGCTTAGATCTAGCTACAGATACGCAGTATTTT
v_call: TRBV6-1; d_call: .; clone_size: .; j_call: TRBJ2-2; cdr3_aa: CASSELGGGELFF; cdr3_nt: TGTGCCAGCAGTGAATTGGGGGGCGGGGAGCTGTTTTTT
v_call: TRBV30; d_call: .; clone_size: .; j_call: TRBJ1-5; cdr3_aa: CAWSSGQTSNQPQHF; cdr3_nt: TGTGCCTGGAGTTCCGGACAGACTAGCAATCAGCCCCAGCATTTT
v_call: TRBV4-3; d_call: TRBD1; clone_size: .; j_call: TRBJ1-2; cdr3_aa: CASSGAAGGNYGYTF; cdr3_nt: TGCGCCAGCAGCGGCGCGGCAGGGGGGAACTATGGCTACACCTTC
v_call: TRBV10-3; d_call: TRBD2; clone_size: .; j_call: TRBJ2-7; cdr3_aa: CAIKASGTYEQYF; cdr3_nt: TGTGCCATCAAGGCTAGCGGGACCTACGAGCAGTACTTC
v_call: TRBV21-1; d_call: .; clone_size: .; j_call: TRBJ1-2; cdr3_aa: CASSGFEVNYGYTF; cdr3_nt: TGTGCCAGTTCCGGCTTCGAGGTTAACTATGGCTACACCTTC
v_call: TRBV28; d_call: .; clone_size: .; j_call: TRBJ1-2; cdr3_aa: CASTLRTAYYGYTF; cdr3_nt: TGTGCCAGCACCTTAAGGACAGCTTATTATGGCTACACCTTC
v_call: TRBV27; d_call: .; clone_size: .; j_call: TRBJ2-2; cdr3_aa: CASSPSGLTGELFF; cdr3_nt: TGTGCCAGCAGTCCGTCCGGACTCACCGGGGAGCTGTTTTTT
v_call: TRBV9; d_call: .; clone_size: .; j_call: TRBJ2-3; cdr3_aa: CASSGYSGSADTQYF; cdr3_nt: TGTGCCAGCAGCGGTTATAGCGGCTCTGCGGATACGCAGTATTTT
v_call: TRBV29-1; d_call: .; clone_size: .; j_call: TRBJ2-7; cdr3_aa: CSALLLGAPREQYF; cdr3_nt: TGCAGCGCCCTCCTCCTTGGGGCGCCAAGGGAGCAGTACTTC
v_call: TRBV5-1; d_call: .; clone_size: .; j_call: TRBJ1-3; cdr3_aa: CASSLDGVSGNTIYF; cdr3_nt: TGCGCCAGCAGCTTGGACGGAGTCTCTGGAAACACCATATATTTT
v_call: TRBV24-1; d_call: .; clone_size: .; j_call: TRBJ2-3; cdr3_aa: CATSAAGTDTQYF; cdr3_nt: TGTGCCACCAGTGCAGCGGGTACAGATACGCAGTATTTT
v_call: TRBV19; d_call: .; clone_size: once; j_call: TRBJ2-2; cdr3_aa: CASMAGGLPAGELFF; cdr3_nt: TGTGCCAGTATGGCAGGCGGGCTCCCGGCCGGGGAGCTGTTTTTT
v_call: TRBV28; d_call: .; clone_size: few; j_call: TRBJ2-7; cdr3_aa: CASRTIYEQYF; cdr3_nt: TGTGCCAGCAGGACAATATACGAGCAGTACTTC
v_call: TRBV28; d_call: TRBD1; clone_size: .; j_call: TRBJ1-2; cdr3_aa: CASSTVTGLGYTF; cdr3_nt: TGTGCCAGCAGTACCGTGACAGGGCTAGGCTACACCTTC
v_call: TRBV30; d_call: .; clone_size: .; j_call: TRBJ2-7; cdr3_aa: CAWNGGDQRLREQYF; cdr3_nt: TGTGCCTGGAATGGAGGGGACCAAAGACTCAGAGAGCAGTACTTC
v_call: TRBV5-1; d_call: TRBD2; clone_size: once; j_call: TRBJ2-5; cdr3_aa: CASSLEPSGSPGAQYF; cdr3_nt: TGCGCCAGCAGCTTGGAACCTAGCGGGAGTCCCGGGGCCCAGTACTTC
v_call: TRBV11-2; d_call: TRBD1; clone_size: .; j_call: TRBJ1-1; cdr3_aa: CASSSLQGKGEAFF; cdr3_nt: TGTGCCAGCAGCTCTCTACAGGGGAAGGGTGAAGCTTTCTTT
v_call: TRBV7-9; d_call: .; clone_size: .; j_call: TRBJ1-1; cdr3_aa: CASSLGAGGYEAFF; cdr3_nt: TGTGCCAGCAGCTTAGGGGCAGGCGGGTATGAAGCTTTCTTT
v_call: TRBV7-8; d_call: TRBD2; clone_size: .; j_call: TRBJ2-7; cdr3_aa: CASSRRPGLAGGTGEQYF; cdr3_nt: TGTGCCAGCAGCAGAAGACCGGGACTAGCGGGAGGGACGGGGGAGCAGTACTTC
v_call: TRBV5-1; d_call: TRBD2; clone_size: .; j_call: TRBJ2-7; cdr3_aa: CASSLESGSSYEQYF; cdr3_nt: TGCGCCAGCAGCTTAGAGAGCGGGAGCTCCTACGAGCAGTACTTC
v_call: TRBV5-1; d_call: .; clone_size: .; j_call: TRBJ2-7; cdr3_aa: CASSSMLSGGSYEQYF; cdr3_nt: TGCGCCAGCAGCTCAATGCTTAGCGGAGGCTCCTACGAGCAGTACTTC